The present T cell receptor (beta chain) was sequenced within a study of blood T cell repertoires in COVID-19. The overall study: Samples of COVID-19 (acute and convalescent) were obtained from the United States, Italy and Spain. PBMCs, B-cell-depleted T cells, or T cells provided the cDNA or gDNA that made up the material.

Under the authors' procedure: Reference gene primer amplification gave estimated nucleated cell counts. The repertoire was sequenced with immunoSEQ multiplex PCR; TCRdb's copy has only in-frame clones and lacks some. The V and J calls and clone size are taken from that table; D and trimming were inferred from the DNA. In the table there are approximately 110,000 clones, around 80% of which are singletons. Trimming pared 2 bases from V and 5 bases from J, leaving 13 bases between. CDR3 size: 14 residues. Germline V gene lookup returns CDR1 SGHRS and CDR2 YFSETQ. The receptor was isolated from a human donor in a cohort sampled during active or convalescent COVID-19. The sample taken for sequencing was peripheral blood. This chain joins TRBV5-1 and TRBJ1-1, with D tentatively TRBD1 (5 bases). The CDR3 spells CASSFQGVRTEAFF. CDR3 sequence (DNA): TGCGCCAGCAGCTTCCAAGGGGTGCGAACTGAAGCTTTCTTT.